These T cell receptor beta chains were read from a single sample in a study of blood T cell repertoires in COVID-19. Assay used: immunoSEQ multiplex PCR; TCRdb lists only in-frame clones, some missing. The table lists 35,000 to 50,000 clones, roughly 84% of them singletons. The sample was peripheral blood. Every receptor here comes from a man aged 50 to 60 with active or convalescent COVID-19. CDR3s include the opening cysteine and the closing phenylalanine or tryptophan. The order of the fields is clone size, V gene, D gene, J gene, CDR3 protein, CDR3 DNA. A D gene is named only where the DNA matches it firmly. Clone size is not always given. Where it is, it says once, few, many or a class for expanded clones.

-,TRBV5-6,-,TRBJ2-4,CASSATVMGGGNIQYF,TGTGCCAGCAGCGCGACAGTGATGGGGGGAGGAAACATTCAGTACTTC
-,TRBV27,-,TRBJ2-1,CASSLQALSYNEQFF,TGTGCCAGCAGTTTACAAGCCTTGTCCTACAATGAGCAGTTCTTC
-,TRBV30,-,TRBJ1-2,CAWSKPGKGYTF,TGTGCCTGGAGTAAGCCAGGGAAGGGCTACACCTTC
-,TRBV18,-,TRBJ1-5,CASSPQTAFNQPQHF,TGTGCCAGCTCACCCCAAACAGCCTTCAATCAGCCCCAGCATTTT
-,TRBV7-8,-,TRBJ1-1,CASSLFREMNTEAFF,TGTGCCAGCAGCTTATTCCGGGAGATGAACACTGAAGCTTTCTTT
-,TRBV6-2/TRBV6-3,-,TRBJ1-2,CASSSGSRGGYTF,TGTGCCAGCAGTTCGGGGTCCAGAGGAGGCTACACCTTC
-,TRBV6-1,TRBD2,TRBJ2-1,CASSASRGGASNEQFF,TGTGCCAGCAGTGCCAGCCGGGGGGGGGCCTCAAATGAGCAGTTCTTC
once,TRBV7-6,TRBD1,TRBJ2-5,CASSPRGQGAETQYF,TGTGCCAGCAGCCCCCGGGGACAGGGGGCAGAGACCCAGTACTTC
few,TRBV19,TRBD1,TRBJ2-4,CASSIRGTGRKGIQYF,TGTGCCAGTAGTATTAGAGGGACAGGGAGAAAAGGCATTCAGTACTTC
-,TRBV7-9,-,TRBJ2-7,CASSSETGIEQYF,TGTGCCAGCAGCTCCGAAACAGGGATAGAGCAGTACTTC
-,TRBV7-9,TRBD1,TRBJ2-7,CASGQDFYEQYF,TGTGCCAGCGGACAGGACTTTTACGAGCAGTACTTC
-,TRBV3-1/TRBV3-2,-,TRBJ2-3,CASSQVPRSTDTQYF,TGTGCCAGCAGCCAAGTTCCTCGGAGCACAGATACGCAGTATTTT
-,TRBV27,-,TRBJ2-7,CASSNSGGLTGGQYF,TGTGCCAGCAGTAACAGCGGGGGGCTAACAGGGGGTCAGTACTTC
few,TRBV18,-,TRBJ1-3,CASSPNAPQRSGNTIYF,TGTGCCAGCTCACCTAACGCGCCCCAGAGGTCTGGAAACACCATATATTTT
-,TRBV28,-,TRBJ1-1,CASRGPRPYTEAFF,TGTGCCAGCAGGGGCCCCCGGCCCTACACTGAAGCTTTCTTT
-,TRBV15,TRBD1,TRBJ1-2,CATSRDRVGDRGNYGYTF,TGTGCCACCAGCAGAGATCGGGTCGGGGACAGGGGGAACTATGGCTACACCTTC
-,TRBV11-2,-,TRBJ2-7,CASSSWAYYEQYF,TGTGCCAGCAGCTCATGGGCCTACTACGAGCAGTACTTC
-,TRBV7-8,TRBD1,TRBJ2-4,CASSLATGGQTRAKNIQYF,TGTGCCAGCAGCTTAGCTACAGGGGGCCAGACCAGAGCCAAAAACATTCAGTACTTC
-,TRBV18,TRBD1,TRBJ2-1,CASCPGQGVYNEQFF,TGTGCCAGCTGCCCGGGACAGGGGGTTTACAATGAGCAGTTCTTC
-,TRBV7-8,-,TRBJ2-1,CASSRAGGGLVEQFF,TGTGCCAGCAGCCGAGCTGGGGGGGGCCTTGTGGAGCAGTTCTTC
-,TRBV11-2,-,TRBJ2-3,CASSFSVGTDTQYF,TGTGCCAGCAGCTTCTCGGTAGGCACAGATACGCAGTATTTT
-,TRBV5-1,-,TRBJ2-2,CASSLGRGPNTGELFF,TGCGCCAGCAGCTTGGGGCGGGGCCCGAACACCGGGGAGCTGTTTTTT
-,TRBV19,-,TRBJ1-4,CASSIGGRNEKLFF,TGTGCCAGTAGTATCGGTGGGAGAAATGAAAAACTGTTTTTT
-,TRBV2,-,TRBJ2-2,CASTQDSNTGELFF,TGTGCCAGCACCCAGGACTCGAACACCGGGGAGCTGTTTTTT
once,TRBV7-8,TRBD2,TRBJ2-1,CASSSQRGGIHEQFF,TGTGCCAGCAGCTCCCAGCGGGGGGGCATTCATGAGCAGTTCTTC
once,TRBV5-4,-,TRBJ1-1,CASSLGSSGNTEAFF,TGTGCCAGCAGCTTGGGTAGCAGTGGGAACACTGAAGCTTTCTTT
few,TRBV5-4,TRBD1,TRBJ1-2,CASSGGTGWGYTF,TGTGCCAGCAGCGGAGGGACAGGATGGGGCTACACCTTC
-,TRBV6-5,TRBD1,TRBJ1-2,CASTLKRGHHGYTF,TGTGCCAGCACATTGAAGAGGGGGCACCATGGCTACACCTTC
-,TRBV27,-,TRBJ1-1,CASSLSRSARMNTEAFF,TGTGCCAGCAGTTTATCCCGTAGCGCAAGAATGAACACTGAAGCTTTCTTT
-,TRBV2,-,TRBJ2-2,CARETKNTGELFF,TGTGCCAGGGAGACTAAAAACACTGGGGAGCTGTTTTTT
once,TRBV10-1,-,TRBJ2-1,CASSAPSLNEQFF,TGCGCCAGCAGTGCTCCTAGTCTCAATGAGCAGTTCTTC
-,TRBV9,TRBD1,TRBJ2-1,CASSVAGTGGEEQFF,TGTGCCAGCAGCGTTGCCGGGACAGGGGGCGAGGAGCAGTTCTTC
-,TRBV5-1,-,TRBJ2-2,CASSSLQNTGELFF,TGCGCCAGCAGTTCGTTACAGAACACCGGGGAGCTGTTTTTT
-,TRBV19,-,TRBJ1-3,CASRRGGSLAGNTIYF,TGTGCCAGTAGGAGAGGGGGAAGTTTGGCCGGAAACACCATATATTTT
-,TRBV6-5,TRBD1,TRBJ2-3,CASNGQGIDTQYF,TGTGCCAGCAATGGACAGGGGATAGATACGCAGTATTTT
-,TRBV6-5,TRBD2,TRBJ2-5,CASRLAGGKETQYF,TGTGCCAGCAGACTAGCGGGGGGGAAAGAGACCCAGTACTTC
-,TRBV7-6,TRBD1,TRBJ2-1,CASSLAKTGANEQFF,TGTGCCAGCAGCTTAGCCAAGACAGGGGCCAATGAGCAGTTCTTC
-,TRBV6-5,TRBD1,TRBJ2-7,CASSSRDRTPYEQYF,TGTGCCAGCAGTTCCCGGGACAGGACCCCATACGAGCAGTACTTC
-,TRBV19,TRBD1,TRBJ1-2,CASSKQGGGYTF,TGTGCCAGTAGTAAACAGGGGGGTGGCTACACCTTC
-,TRBV15,TRBD1,TRBJ1-3,CATTQGTGTYSGNTIYF,TGTGCCACCACCCAAGGGACAGGGACATACTCTGGAAACACCATATATTTT
-,TRBV5-4,-,TRBJ1-2,CASSWGDYGYTF,TGTGCCAGCAGCTGGGGAGACTATGGCTACACCTTC
-,TRBV5-1,-,TRBJ2-1,CASSLVGATYNEQFF,TGCGCCAGCAGCTTGGTGGGGGCCACCTACAATGAGCAGTTCTTC
-,TRBV3-1/TRBV3-2,-,TRBJ2-2,CATRHANTGELFF,TGTGCCACACGACACGCGAACACCGGGGAGCTGTTTTTT
-,TRBV5-1,-,TRBJ2-5,CASSLAVTAEETQYF,TGCGCCAGCAGCTTGGCCGTAACAGCGGAAGAGACCCAGTACTTC